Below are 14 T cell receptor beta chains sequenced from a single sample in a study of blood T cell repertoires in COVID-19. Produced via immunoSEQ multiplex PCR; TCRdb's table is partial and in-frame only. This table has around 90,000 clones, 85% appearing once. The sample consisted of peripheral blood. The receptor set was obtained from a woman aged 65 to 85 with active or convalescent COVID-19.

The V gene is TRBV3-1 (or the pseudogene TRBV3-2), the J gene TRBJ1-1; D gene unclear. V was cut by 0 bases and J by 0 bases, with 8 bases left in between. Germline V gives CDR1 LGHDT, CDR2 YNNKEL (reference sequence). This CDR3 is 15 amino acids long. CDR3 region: CASSQEATMNTEAFF. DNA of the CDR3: TGTGCCAGCAGCCAAGAGGCCACCATGAACACTGAAGCTTTCTTT.

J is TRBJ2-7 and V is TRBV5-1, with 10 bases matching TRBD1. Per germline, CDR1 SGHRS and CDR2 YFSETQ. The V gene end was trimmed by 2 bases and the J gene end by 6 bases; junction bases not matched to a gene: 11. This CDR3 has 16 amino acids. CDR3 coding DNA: TGCGCCAGCAGCTTAGAAACCGGGACAGGGGTTTCCGAGCAGTACTTC. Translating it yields CASSLETGTGVSEQYF. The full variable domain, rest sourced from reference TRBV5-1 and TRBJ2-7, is KAGVTQTPRYLIKTRGQQVTLSCSPISGHRSVSWYQQTPGQGLQFLFEYFSETQRNKGNFPGRFSGRQFSNSRSEMNVSTLELGDSALYLCASSLETGTGVSEQYFGPGTRLTVT.

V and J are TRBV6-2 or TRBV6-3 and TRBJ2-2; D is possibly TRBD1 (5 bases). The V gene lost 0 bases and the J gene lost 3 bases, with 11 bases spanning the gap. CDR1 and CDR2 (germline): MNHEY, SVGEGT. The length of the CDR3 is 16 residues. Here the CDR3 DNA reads TGTGCCAGCAGTTACTCCTCCGACAGATACACCGGGGAGCTGTTTTTT. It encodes CASSYSSDRYTGELFF.

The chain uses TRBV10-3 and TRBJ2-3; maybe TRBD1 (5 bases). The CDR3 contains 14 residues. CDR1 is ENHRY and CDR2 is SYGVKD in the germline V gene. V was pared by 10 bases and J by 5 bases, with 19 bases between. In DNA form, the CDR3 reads TGTGCCACCGGAAATGGCAGGGCCGTAGATACGCAGTATTTT. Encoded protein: CATGNGRAVDTQYF.

Here the CDR3 reads CASSERQGASTDTQYF. DNA of the CDR3: TGTGCCAGCAGTGAAAGACAGGGGGCGAGCACAGATACGCAGTATTTT. The chain joins TRBV25-1 to TRBJ2-3; the match to TRBD1 covers 10 bases. The CDR3 spans 16 residues. The germline V gene has CDR1 MGHDK and CDR2 SYGVNS. Losses at the gene ends were 2 bases for V and 0 bases for J; bases not matched to a gene: 2.

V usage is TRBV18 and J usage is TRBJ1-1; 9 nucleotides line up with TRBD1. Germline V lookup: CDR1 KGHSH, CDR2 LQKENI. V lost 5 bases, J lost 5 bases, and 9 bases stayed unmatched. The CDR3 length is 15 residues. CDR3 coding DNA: TGTGCCAGCTCAACACTGGGACAGGGTAGGACTGAAGCTTTCTTT. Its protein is CASSTLGQGRTEAFF.

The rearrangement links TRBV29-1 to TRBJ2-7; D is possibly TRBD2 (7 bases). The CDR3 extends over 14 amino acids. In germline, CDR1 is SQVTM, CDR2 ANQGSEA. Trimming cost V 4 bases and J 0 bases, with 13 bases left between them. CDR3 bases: TGCAGCGTTGGAGGGGGGGCGAGCTCCTACGAGCAGTACTTC. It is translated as CSVGGGASSYEQYF.

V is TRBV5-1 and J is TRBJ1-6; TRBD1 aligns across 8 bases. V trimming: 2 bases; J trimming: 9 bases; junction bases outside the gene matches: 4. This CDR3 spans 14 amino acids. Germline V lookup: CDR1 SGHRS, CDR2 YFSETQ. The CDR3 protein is CASSFQDRVSPLHF. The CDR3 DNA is TGCGCCAGCAGCTTCCAGGACAGGGTTTCACCCCTCCACTTT.

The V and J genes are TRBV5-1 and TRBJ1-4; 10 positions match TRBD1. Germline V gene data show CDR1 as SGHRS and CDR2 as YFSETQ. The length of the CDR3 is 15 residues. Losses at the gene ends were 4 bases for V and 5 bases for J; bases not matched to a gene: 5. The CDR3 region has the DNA TGCGCCAGCAGCGGCCGGGACAGGGGAAATGAAAAACTGTTTTTT. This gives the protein CASSGRDRGNEKLFF.

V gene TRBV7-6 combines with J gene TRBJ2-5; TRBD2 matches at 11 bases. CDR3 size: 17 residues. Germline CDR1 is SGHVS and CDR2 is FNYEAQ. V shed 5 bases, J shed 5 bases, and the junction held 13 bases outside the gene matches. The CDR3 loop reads CASSPRILAGAGETQYF. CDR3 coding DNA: TGTGCCAGCAGCCCCCGAATACTAGCGGGGGCGGGGGAGACCCAGTACTTC.

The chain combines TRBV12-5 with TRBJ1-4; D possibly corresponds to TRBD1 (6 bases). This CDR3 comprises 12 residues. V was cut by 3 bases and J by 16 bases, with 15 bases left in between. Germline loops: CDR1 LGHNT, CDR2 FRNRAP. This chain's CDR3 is CASGLGRTGSFF. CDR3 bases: TGTGCTAGTGGTTTAGGCCGCACAGGGTCGTTTTTT. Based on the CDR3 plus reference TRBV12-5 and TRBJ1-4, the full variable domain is DARVTQTPRHKVTEMGQEVTMRCQPILGHNTVFWYRQTMMQGLELLAYFRNRAPLDDSGMPKDRFSAEMPDATLATLKIQPSEPRDSAVYFCASGLGRTGSFFGSGTQLSVL.

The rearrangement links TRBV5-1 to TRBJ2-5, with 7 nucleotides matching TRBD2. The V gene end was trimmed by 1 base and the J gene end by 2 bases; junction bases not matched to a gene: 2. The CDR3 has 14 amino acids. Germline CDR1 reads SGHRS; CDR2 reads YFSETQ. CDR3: CASSLMGGQETQYF. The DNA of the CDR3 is TGCGCCAGCAGCTTGATGGGGGGGCAAGAGACCCAGTACTTC. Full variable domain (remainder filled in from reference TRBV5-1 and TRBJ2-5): KAGVTQTPRYLIKTRGQQVTLSCSPISGHRSVSWYQQTPGQGLQFLFEYFSETQRNKGNFPGRFSGRQFSNSRSEMNVSTLELGDSALYLCASSLMGGQETQYFGPGTRLLVL.

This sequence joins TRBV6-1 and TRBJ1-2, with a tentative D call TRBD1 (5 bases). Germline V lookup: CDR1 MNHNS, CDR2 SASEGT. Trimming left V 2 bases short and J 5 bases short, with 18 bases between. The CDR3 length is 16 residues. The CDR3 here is CASSELQREGLYGYTF. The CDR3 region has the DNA TGTGCCAGCAGTGAACTTCAACGGGAGGGACTTTATGGCTACACCTTC.

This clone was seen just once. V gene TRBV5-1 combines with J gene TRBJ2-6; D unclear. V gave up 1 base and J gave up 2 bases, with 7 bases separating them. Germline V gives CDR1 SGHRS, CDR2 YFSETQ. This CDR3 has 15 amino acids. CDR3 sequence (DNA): TGCGCCAGCAGCTTGAGTCTAGCTGGGGCCAACGTCCTGACTTTC. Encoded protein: CASSLSLAGANVLTF.